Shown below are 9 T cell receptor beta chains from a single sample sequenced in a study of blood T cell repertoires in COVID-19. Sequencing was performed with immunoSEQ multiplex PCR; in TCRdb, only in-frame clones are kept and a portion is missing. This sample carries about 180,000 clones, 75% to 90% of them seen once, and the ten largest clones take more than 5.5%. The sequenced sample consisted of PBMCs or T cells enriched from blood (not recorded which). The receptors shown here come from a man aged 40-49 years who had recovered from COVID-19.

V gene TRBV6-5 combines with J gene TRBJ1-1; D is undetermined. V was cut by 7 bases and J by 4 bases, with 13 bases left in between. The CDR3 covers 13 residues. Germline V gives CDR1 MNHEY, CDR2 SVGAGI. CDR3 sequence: CASKQDLITEAFF. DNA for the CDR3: TGTGCCAGCAAGCAGGATCTCATCACTGAAGCTTTCTTT.

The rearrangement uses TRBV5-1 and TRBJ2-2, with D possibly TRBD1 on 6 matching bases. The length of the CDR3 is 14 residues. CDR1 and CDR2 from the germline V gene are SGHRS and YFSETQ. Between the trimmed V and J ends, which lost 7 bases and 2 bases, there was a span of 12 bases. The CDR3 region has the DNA TGCGCCAGCCGGACAGACTTAAACACCGGGGAGCTGTTTTTT. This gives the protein CASRTDLNTGELFF.

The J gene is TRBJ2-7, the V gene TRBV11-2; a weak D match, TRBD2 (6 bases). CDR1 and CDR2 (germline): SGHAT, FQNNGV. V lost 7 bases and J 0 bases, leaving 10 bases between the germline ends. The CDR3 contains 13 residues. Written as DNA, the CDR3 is TGTGCCAGCACCCTGGGGGGCTCCTACGAGCAGTACTTC. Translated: CASTLGGSYEQYF.

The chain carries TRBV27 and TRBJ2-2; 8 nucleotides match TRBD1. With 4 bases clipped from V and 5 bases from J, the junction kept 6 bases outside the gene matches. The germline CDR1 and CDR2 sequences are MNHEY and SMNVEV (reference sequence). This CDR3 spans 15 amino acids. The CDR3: CASSSRGRDTGELFF. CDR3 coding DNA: TGTGCCAGCAGTTCCAGGGGGCGGGATACCGGGGAGCTGTTTTTT.

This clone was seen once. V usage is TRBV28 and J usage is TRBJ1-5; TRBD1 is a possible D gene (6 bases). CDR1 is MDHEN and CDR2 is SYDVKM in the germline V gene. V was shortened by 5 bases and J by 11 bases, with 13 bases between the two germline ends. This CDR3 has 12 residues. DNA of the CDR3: TGTGCCAGCAGTCAACAGGGAGGGGCCCAGCATTTT. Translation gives CASSQQGGAQHF.

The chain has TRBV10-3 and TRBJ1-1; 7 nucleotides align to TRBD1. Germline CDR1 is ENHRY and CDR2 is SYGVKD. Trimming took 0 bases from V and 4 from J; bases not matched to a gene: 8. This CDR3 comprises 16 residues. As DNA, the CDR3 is TGTGCCATCAGTGAGTCACCCCAGGGGGTGGGCACTGAAGCTTTCTTT. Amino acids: CAISESPQGVGTEAFF.

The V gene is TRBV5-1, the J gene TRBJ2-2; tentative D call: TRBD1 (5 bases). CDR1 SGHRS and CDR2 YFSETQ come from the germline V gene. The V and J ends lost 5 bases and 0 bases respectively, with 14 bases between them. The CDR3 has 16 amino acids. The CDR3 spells CASRRDSLANTGELFF. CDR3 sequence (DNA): TGCGCCAGCAGACGTGACAGCCTAGCGAACACCGGGGAGCTGTTTTTT.

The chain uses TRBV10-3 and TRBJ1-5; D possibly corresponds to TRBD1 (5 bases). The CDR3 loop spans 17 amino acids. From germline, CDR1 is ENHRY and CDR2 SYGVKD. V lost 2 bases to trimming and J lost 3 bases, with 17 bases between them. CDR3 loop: CAISETLPGNSNQPQHF. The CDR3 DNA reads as TGTGCCATCAGTGAGACGCTTCCAGGGAACTCCAATCAGCCCCAGCATTTT.

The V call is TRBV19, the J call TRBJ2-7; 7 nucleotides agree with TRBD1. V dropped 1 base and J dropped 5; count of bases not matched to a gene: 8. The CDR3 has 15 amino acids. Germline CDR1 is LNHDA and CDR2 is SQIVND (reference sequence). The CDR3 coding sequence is TGTGCCAGTAGTATAGGGTTACAGGGGAGAAACGAGCAGTACTTC. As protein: CASSIGLQGRNEQYF.